Listed here are 5 T cell receptor beta chains from one sample, sequenced in a study of blood T cell repertoires in COVID-19. Profiling relied on immunoSEQ multiplex PCR, and the TCRdb table lists in-frame clones only, not all of them. The profile shows about 130,000 clones, around 87% of them singletons. The sample was peripheral blood. These receptors came from a woman in her fifties or sixties who had recovered from COVID-19.

The chain couples TRBV5-1 to TRBJ2-5; TRBD1 agrees at 7 bases. V shed 4 bases, J shed 3 bases, and the junction held 6 bases outside the gene matches. Germline loops: CDR1 SGHRS, CDR2 YFSETQ. The CDR3 has 14 residues. The CDR3 DNA is TGCGCCAGCAGCGTGACAGGGCGAGAAGAGACCCAGTACTTC. Amino acid sequence: CASSVTGREETQYF.

This CDR3 is CASSLTRGGFYEQYF. Here the CDR3 DNA reads TGTGCCAGCAGCCTAACCCGGGGGGGGTTCTACGAGCAGTACTTC. The chain recombines TRBV7-6 with TRBJ2-7; TRBD2 matches 8 bases. Germline trimming cut 5 bases from V and 3 bases from J; bases unmatched to any gene: 9. The CDR3 extends over 15 amino acids. Germline CDR1 reads SGHVS; CDR2 reads FNYEAQ.

This clone is large in the sample. The chain employs TRBV21-1 and TRBJ1-5. TRBV21-1 is a pseudogene segment. CDR3 length equals 15 residues. The CDR3 here is CASSNLGGSNQPQHF. In DNA, the CDR3 is TGTGCCAGCAGCAACCTAGGAGGGAGCAATCAGCCCCAGCATTTT.

This chain connects TRBV25-1 to TRBJ1-2; D gene ambiguous. The CDR3 extends over 13 amino acids. Germline CDR1 is MGHDK and CDR2 is SYGVNS. The V end lost 2 bases, the J end lost 7 bases, and 11 bases lay between the germline ends. DNA for the CDR3: TGTGCCAGCAGTGAAGGGTCTTGGGCTGGCTACACCTTC. As protein: CASSEGSWAGYTF.

This sequence joins TRBV2 and TRBJ1-1; D is perhaps TRBD1 (6 bases). The CDR3 extends over 15 amino acids. V lost 3 bases and J 6 bases, leaving 17 bases between the germline ends. Germline V gives CDR1 SNHLY, CDR2 FYNNEI. The CDR3 spells CASSEFREQGAEAFF. CDR3 DNA sequence: TGTGCCAGCAGTGAGTTCCGCGAACAGGGCGCTGAAGCTTTCTTT.